Listed below are T cell receptor beta chains from one sample, sequenced in a study of T cells in Graves' hyperthyroidism and ophthalmopathy. TCRdb passed the multiplex PCR reads through MiXCR, listing each CDR3 protein once. The sample has approximately 420,000 distinct CDR3 sequences, 14% to 15% seen once. The sequencing sample was made of blood. Receptors originate from a woman in her twenties or thirties with Graves' hyperthyroidism. Each CDR3 is given with its conserved first and last residue. D genes are given only for firm matches. Size tells how often a clone was seen (once, few, many) or the class of an expanded clone, and some rows leave it out.

cdr3_aa,j_call,d_call,v_call,clone_size
CASSTGTTTYEQYF,TRBJ2-7,TRBD2,TRBV28,many
CAGQSEGNTIYF,TRBJ1-3,NA,TRBV28,NA
CATSDENEQYF,TRBJ2-7,NA,TRBV24-1,many
CASSYLQLAAEQFF,TRBJ2-1,TRBD2,TRBV6-1,few
CASSSGRYNYGYTF,TRBJ1-2,NA,TRBV12-3/TRBV12-4,NA
CSALSTGSSYEQYF,TRBJ2-7,TRBD1,TRBV20-1,many
CASSRGETQYF,TRBJ2-5,NA,TRBV3-1,many
CASSPPARPDTQYF,TRBJ2-3,NA,TRBV18,many
CASSDRDRGFSGANVLTF,TRBJ2-6,TRBD1,TRBV5-1,few
CAISESPLAETQYF,TRBJ2-5,NA,TRBV10-3,NA
CSARATGSNNQPQHF,TRBJ1-5,NA,TRBV20-1,many
CSARAPGQGARRGGYTF,TRBJ1-2,TRBD1,TRBV20-1,NA
CATSGVQGARTEAFF,TRBJ1-1,TRBD1,TRBV24-1,NA
CASSSLSNTGELFF,TRBJ2-2,NA,TRBV28,NA
CASSPTAINYGYTF,TRBJ1-2,NA,TRBV6-1,NA
CASRAGTGGNEQYF,TRBJ2-7,TRBD1,TRBV6-1,NA
CASSQDRQAFPSPLHF,TRBJ1-6,NA,TRBV4-1,many
CASSSGQGAHEQFF,TRBJ2-1,TRBD1,TRBV7-2,few
CASSLAGQGIDEQFF,TRBJ2-1,TRBD1,TRBV7-3,NA
CASSLGSRLHF,TRBJ1-6,NA,TRBV11-2,NA
CASSLQGAGTGELFF,TRBJ2-2,TRBD1,TRBV6-1,NA
CASSSPYEQYF,TRBJ2-7,NA,TRBV7-9,many
CATSDLQDSYNEQFF,TRBJ2-1,NA,TRBV24-1,NA
CARSLGRSYEQYF,TRBJ2-7,NA,TRBV7-2,NA
CSVVFLLGQGTSSSTDTQYF,TRBJ2-3,TRBD1,TRBV29-1,few
CAISLDSYEQYF,TRBJ2-7,NA,TRBV10-3,many
CASSSMIKLSGNTIYF,TRBJ1-3,NA,TRBV28,many
CASSYGPRLGYTF,TRBJ1-2,NA,TRBV6-5,NA
CASGLVTAAYVYGYTF,TRBJ1-2,NA,TRBV12-5,many
CASSQGRGNTIYF,TRBJ1-3,NA,TRBV3-1,few
CASSKRGGGTDTQYF,TRBJ2-3,NA,TRBV28,many
CASSSKSGLGPYEQYF,TRBJ2-7,TRBD2,TRBV27,many
CASSFPGQGAVGQETQYF,TRBJ2-5,TRBD1,TRBV5-1,NA